The clone carrying this T cell receptor (beta chain) was picked up one time. Here immunoSEQ multiplex PCR was the method, and the copy in TCRdb shows in-frame clones only, minus some. The repertoire holds around 200,000 clones, with almost 90% as singletons. The data stem from a study of blood T cell repertoires in COVID-19. The CDR3 extends over 15 amino acids. Germline-derived CDR1 and CDR2 are MDHEN and SYDVKM. The V end lost 2 bases, the J end lost 4 bases, and 15 bases lay between the germline ends. Input material: peripheral blood. This clonotype was sampled from a man aged 45-60 years with acute or convalescent COVID-19. V is TRBV28 and J is TRBJ2-7, with TRBD1 as a possible D gene (7 bases). As DNA, the CDR3 is TGTGCCAGCAGTTTAGATTGGGCAGGGGGGTACGAGCAGTACTTC. Translating gives CASSLDWAGGYEQYF.